One sample yielded the 11 T cell receptor beta chains listed below, sequenced in a study of preoperative IRX-2 immunotherapy in early breast cancer. Produced via immunoSEQ multiplex PCR; TCRdb's table is partial and in-frame only. The sample lists roughly 57,000 clones; 94% were seen once. Treatment described: preoperative locoregional IRX-2 cytokine immunotherapy. This material was acquired from a patient treated with IRX-2 immunotherapy. The receptors were sampled from a human donor with breast cancer.

CDR3 DNA sequence: TGTGCCAGCAGCCCTTTTCAAGGGAACACTGAAGCTTTCTTT. It codes for CASSPFQGNTEAFF. V and J are TRBV7-3 and TRBJ1-1; D call uncertain. The germline gives CDR1 SGHTA, CDR2 FQGTGA. The CDR3 covers 14 residues. Trimming cost V 5 bases and J 1 base, with 11 bases left between them.

This clone occurred once. The chain recombines TRBV28 with TRBJ1-1; a weak D match, TRBD1 (5 bases). The CDR3 has 14 residues. Between the trimmed V and J ends, which lost 5 bases and 10 bases, there was a span of 20 bases. Germline V lookup: CDR1 MDHEN, CDR2 SYDVKM. The CDR3 DNA follows: TGTGCCAGCAGTACCCTTGGGAGGGGCGCGGTAGCTTTCTTT. Amino acids: CASSTLGRGAVAFF.

This chain uses TRBV19 with TRBJ2-2, with no clear D. Trimming left V 5 bases short and J 10 bases short, with 17 bases between. The V gene's germline CDR1 is LNHDA and CDR2 SQIVND (reference sequence). The CDR3 loop spans 14 amino acids. The CDR3 loop reads CASSARALAEELFF. The CDR3 DNA follows: TGTGCCAGTAGTGCCCGGGCCTTGGCGGAGGAGCTGTTTTTT.

The chain employs TRBV15 and TRBJ2-4, with D perhaps TRBD2 (5 bases). CDR1 is LNHNV, CDR2 YYDKDF, per germline (reference sequence). This CDR3 region has 17 residues. V was trimmed by 4 bases and J by 1 base, leaving 17 bases between them. CDR3 nucleotides: TGTGCCACCAGCACCCCATGGGAGAGCCGGGCCAAAAACATTCAGTACTTC. This translates into CATSTPWESRAKNIQYF.

The V gene is TRBV7-2, the J gene TRBJ1-2; D may be TRBD1 (5 bases). Germline CDR1 SGHTA, CDR2 FQGNSA. Trimming pared 3 bases from V and 7 bases from J, leaving 15 bases between. The CDR3 extends over 14 amino acids. CDR3 DNA: TGTGCCAGCAGCTTTAATAATCAGGGAAGTGGCTACACCTTC. Encoded protein: CASSFNNQGSGYTF.

The rearrangement uses TRBV7-2 and TRBJ1-5; 7 bases are shared with TRBD1. The CDR3 is 15 residues long. The trim removed 5 bases at V and 5 bases at J, leaving 9 bases unmatched. Germline V gene data show CDR1 as SGHTA and CDR2 as FQGNSA. CDR3 DNA sequence: TGTGCCAGCAGCGCCGGGACAGCAAACGATCAGCCCCAGCATTTT. Protein product: CASSAGTANDQPQHF.

This chain connects TRBV5-8 to TRBJ1-3; D is perhaps TRBD1 (6 bases). V lost 1 base and J lost 3, with 11 bases in between. The CDR3 runs 15 residues. Per germline, CDR1 SGHTS and CDR2 YDEGEE. The CDR3 nucleotides read TGTGCCAGCAGCTTGCGGGGGGCACATGGAAACACCATATATTTT. Protein product: CASSLRGAHGNTIYF.

CDR3 region: CASSESMVGEQFF. DNA for the CDR3: TGTGCCAGCAGTGAAAGCATGGTCGGGGAGCAGTTCTTC. The chain has TRBV6-1 and TRBJ2-1; D unresolved. V shed 2 bases and J shed 10 bases, with 12 bases lying between them. This CDR3 has 13 residues. Germline-derived CDR1 and CDR2 are MNHNS and SASEGT.

The chain joins TRBV10-3 to TRBJ1-1; TRBD1 matches at 7 bases. Germline V gives CDR1 ENHRY, CDR2 SYGVKD. The CDR3 has 14 amino acids. V dropped 3 bases and J dropped 4; count of bases not matched to a gene: 5. CDR3 DNA: TGTGCCATCAGTGATGCCGGGACAGTCACTGAAGCTTTCTTT. Translation gives CAISDAGTVTEAFF.

Only a few counts were recorded for this clone. The J gene is TRBJ1-5, the V gene TRBV2, with TRBD1 matching over 8 bases. J gave up 6 bases and V 4 bases, and 2 bases lay outside the gene matches. The CDR3 sequence is 13 residues long. The germline V gene has CDR1 SNHLY and CDR2 FYNNEI. CDR3: CASSGQGIQPQHF. CDR3 bases: TGTGCCAGCAGTGGACAGGGGATTCAGCCCCAGCATTTT.

This sequence joins TRBV5-1 and TRBJ2-1; TRBD2 matches at 12 bases. J was trimmed by 3 bases and V by 4 bases; bases with no gene match: 5. There are 16 residues in the CDR3. Germline values: CDR1 SGHRS, CDR2 YFSETQ. The CDR3 nucleotides read TGCGCCAGCAGCCTACCGACTAGCGGGAGCTACAATGAGCAGTTCTTC. Protein sequence: CASSLPTSGSYNEQFF.